This TCR beta chain comes out of a study of cytomegalovirus exposure and HLA in healthy donors. Assay: immunoSEQ multiplex PCR; the TCRdb copy retains only in-frame clones and omits some. Seen here are about 140,000 clones, approximately 87% observed once, and the top ten hold 2.9%. Germline lookup yields CDR1 SGDLS and CDR2 YYNGEE. The V gene lost 4 bases and the J gene lost 4 bases, with 17 bases spanning the gap. This CDR3 region has 15 residues. The clonotype originates from a man aged 18 to 35 in good health and CMV-seronegative. Sequenced material: PBMCs. The rearrangement joins TRBV9 to TRBJ2-5, with D maybe TRBD1 (6 bases). CDR3 sequence: CASSPHRQESETQYF. In DNA form, the CDR3 reads TGTGCCAGCAGCCCACACCGACAGGAGTCAGAGACCCAGTACTTC.